The table lists the clone carrying this T cell receptor beta chain with a count of one. The record originates from a study of cytomegalovirus exposure and HLA in healthy donors. PCR primers comprised 60 Vbeta and 13 Jbeta primers. Profiled with immunoSEQ multiplex PCR; TCRdb holds only in-frame clones, not every one. The top ten clones hold over 2% of a sample with about 190,000 clones, around 73% of them seen once. This CDR3 is 13 amino acids long. The ends were cut back, 6 bases at V and 6 bases at J, with 14 bases in the middle. Germline values: CDR1 MDHEN, CDR2 SYDVKM. The clonotype comes from a woman aged 25 to 39 in good health and CMV-seropositive. V and J are TRBV28 and TRBJ1-1; unclear D gene. The specimen was PBMCs. In DNA form, the CDR3 reads TGTGCCAGCAGATCCCCGGCGGGATCTGAAGCTTTCTTT. It encodes CASRSPAGSEAFF.